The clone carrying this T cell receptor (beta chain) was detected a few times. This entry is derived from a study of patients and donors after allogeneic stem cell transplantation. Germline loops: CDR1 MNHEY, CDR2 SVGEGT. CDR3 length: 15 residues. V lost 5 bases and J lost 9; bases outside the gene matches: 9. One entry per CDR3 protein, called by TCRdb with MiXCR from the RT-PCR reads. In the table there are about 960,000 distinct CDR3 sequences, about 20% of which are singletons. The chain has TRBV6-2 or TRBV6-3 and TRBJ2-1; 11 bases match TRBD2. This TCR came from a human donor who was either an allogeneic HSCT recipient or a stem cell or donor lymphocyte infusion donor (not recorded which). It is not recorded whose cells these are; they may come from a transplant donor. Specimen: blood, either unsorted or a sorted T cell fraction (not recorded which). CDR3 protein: CASSILAGATGEQFF. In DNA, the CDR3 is TGTGCCAGCAGTATACTAGCGGGGGCAACAGGTGAGCAGTTCTTC.